This T cell receptor (beta chain) comes out of a study of cytomegalovirus exposure and HLA in healthy donors. The V and J ends lost 6 bases and 5 bases, in that order; junction bases with no gene match: 12. The CDR3 length is 15 residues. CDR1 and CDR2 from the germline V gene are MNHEY and SVGAGI. Regarding this clone: What it binds is unknown.

Study results and caveats: Common viral pathogens seemed to be connected with several of the most significant clusters, according to a later analysis. Reportedly, TCR beta sequences accurately predicted HLA-A and HLA-B alleles in most subjects.

Researchers ran the PCR with 60 Vbeta and 13 Jbeta primers. Profiled with immunoSEQ multiplex PCR; TCRdb holds only in-frame clones, not every one. This sample's table has some 50,000 clones. Sequencing was performed on PBMCs. The V gene is TRBV6-5, the J gene TRBJ2-5, with 7 bases identical to TRBD1. The receptor's source is a woman aged 40 to 50 in good health and CMV-seronegative. CDR3 amino acids: CASSPTWTGEETQYF. The CDR3 coding sequence is TGTGCCAGCAGCCCGACCTGGACAGGCGAGGAGACCCAGTACTTC.